This T cell receptor beta chain emerged from a study of blood T cells in healthy people across ages. In the study overall: When template switching was applied, about one barcoded beta molecule was captured per two T cells. Whole-study findings and limits: Long-lived donors exceeded aged donors in naive CD4+ cells and diversity.

It was with a sample-barcoded 5' primer and a J-beta primer mix that a second PCR of about 7 to 12 cycles was run. With 12 random nucleotides, a template-switch adaptor tagged each individual cDNA molecule. Per-sample output comprised a minimum of 2.5 million paired-end reads containing CDR3. TCRdb re-called the 5' RACE reads through MiXCR, storing one row per CDR3 protein. The sample contains approximately 690,000 distinct CDR3 sequences, 40% to 50% of which appear only once. This clonotype has only a few counts. Antigen unknown. This clonotype was sampled from a man aged 80 or over in good health. The sample comprised blood.

CDR3 nucleotides: TGTGCCAGCAGCCTCACCTCTAGCGGGAGGTCAGATACGCAGTATTTT. Encoded protein: CASSLTSSGRSDTQYF. The chain carries TRBV12-3 or TRBV12-4 and TRBJ2-3, with 11 nucleotides matching TRBD2. CDR3 size: 16 residues. The V segment lost 6 bases and the J segment 4 bases; nucleotides outside the gene matches: 9.